This T cell receptor beta chain was obtained from a study of T cells in Graves' hyperthyroidism and ophthalmopathy. This clonotype was seen many times. The antigen remains undetermined. General study findings and limits: A median approximately 6.5 months before onset, the model predicted ophthalmopathy.

Researchers took RNA transcripts and amplified the TCR beta CDR3 regions from them. First-round RT-PCR with HTBI primers amplified the TCR CDR3 region. From the multiplex PCR reads, TCRdb called clonotypes with MiXCR, one entry per CDR3 protein. The sample lists some 550,000 distinct CDR3 sequences, 20% to 25% occurring once. The study defined stable Graves' hyperthyroidism as no ophthalmopathy progression within 18 months. CDR1 MNHNS and CDR2 SASEGT come from the germline V gene. Trimming shortened V by 10 bases and J by 5 bases, and 11 bases separated the two germline ends. The CDR3 is 12 amino acids.

Input material: blood. The clonotype comes from a man aged 18 to 35 with Graves' hyperthyroidism. This sequence joins TRBV6-1 and TRBJ1-4, with D unclear. CDR3 amino acids: CATGSSNEKLFF. The CDR3 bases are TGTGCCACGGGGTCCTCCAATGAAAAACTGTTTTTT.